Listed below are T cell receptor beta chains from one sample, sequenced in a study of cytomegalovirus exposure and HLA in healthy donors. Here immunoSEQ multiplex PCR was the method, and the copy in TCRdb shows in-frame clones only, minus some. The sample yields approximately 200,000 clones, roughly 80% seen once. Source material: PBMCs. The receptors stem from a woman aged 50 to 60 in good health and CMV-seropositive. The CDR3 runs from the conserved cysteine through the conserved F or W. A D gene is named only where the DNA matches it firmly. A row's size may be missing; if present it is once, few, many or a size class.

v_call: TRBV5-1; j_call: TRBJ2-1; d_call: .; clone_size: few; cdr3_aa: CASRGGSYNEQFF; cdr3_nt: TGCGCCAGCCGGGGTGGTTCCTACAATGAGCAGTTCTTC
v_call: TRBV5-1; j_call: TRBJ2-1; d_call: TRBD2; clone_size: .; cdr3_aa: CASSLTSAMDEQFF; cdr3_nt: TGCGCCAGCAGCTTAACTAGCGCTATGGATGAGCAGTTCTTC
v_call: TRBV7-6; j_call: TRBJ2-5; d_call: TRBD1; clone_size: .; cdr3_aa: CASSLAPRQGETQYF; cdr3_nt: TGTGCCAGCAGCTTAGCGCCACGACAGGGGGAGACCCAGTACTTC
v_call: TRBV19; j_call: TRBJ2-7; d_call: .; clone_size: few; cdr3_aa: CASSKRREAYEQYF; cdr3_nt: TGTGCCAGTAGTAAAAGGAGAGAAGCCTACGAGCAGTACTTC
v_call: TRBV11-2; j_call: TRBJ2-7; d_call: TRBD1; clone_size: .; cdr3_aa: CASSSVEGALGEQYF; cdr3_nt: TGTGCCAGCAGCTCTGTCGAGGGGGCCTTGGGAGAGCAGTACTTC
v_call: TRBV19; j_call: TRBJ1-5; d_call: TRBD1; clone_size: .; cdr3_aa: CASSRTGALNQPQHF; cdr3_nt: TGTGCCAGTAGTAGGACAGGGGCCCTCAATCAGCCCCAGCATTTT
v_call: TRBV29-1; j_call: TRBJ2-7; d_call: .; clone_size: .; cdr3_aa: CSAYIVYEQYF; cdr3_nt: TGCAGCGCCTATATTGTCTACGAGCAGTACTTC
v_call: TRBV7-2; j_call: TRBJ2-5; d_call: TRBD2; clone_size: .; cdr3_aa: CASSFAGGPAETQYF; cdr3_nt: TGTGCCAGCAGCTTCGCGGGGGGGCCGGCAGAGACCCAGTACTTC
v_call: TRBV5-6; j_call: TRBJ1-1; d_call: .; clone_size: few; cdr3_aa: CASSAAPPDTEAFF; cdr3_nt: TGTGCCAGCAGCGCTGCGCCTCCGGACACTGAAGCTTTCTTT
v_call: TRBV7-9; j_call: TRBJ2-7; d_call: TRBD1; clone_size: once; cdr3_aa: CSSSPLRPGTGGSREQYF; cdr3_nt: TGTTCCAGCAGCCCTCTTCGTCCCGGGACAGGGGGATCCCGGGAGCAGTACTTC
v_call: TRBV20-1; j_call: TRBJ2-1; d_call: .; clone_size: .; cdr3_aa: CSARVRNEQFF; cdr3_nt: TGCAGTGCCCGGGTTCGGAATGAGCAGTTCTTC
v_call: TRBV27; j_call: TRBJ1-6; d_call: .; clone_size: once; cdr3_aa: CASSVGWRDSPLHF; cdr3_nt: TGTGCCAGCAGTGTAGGGTGGCGGGATTCACCCCTCCACTTT
v_call: TRBV7-6; j_call: TRBJ1-2; d_call: .; clone_size: .; cdr3_aa: CASTQSAGYGYTF; cdr3_nt: TGTGCCAGCACCCAAAGCGCGGGCTATGGCTACACCTTC
v_call: TRBV2; j_call: TRBJ2-6; d_call: TRBD1; clone_size: .; cdr3_aa: CASTGDRVQGANVLTF; cdr3_nt: TGTGCCAGCACAGGGGACAGGGTGCAGGGGGCCAACGTCCTGACTTTC
v_call: TRBV10-1; j_call: TRBJ2-7; d_call: .; clone_size: .; cdr3_aa: CASSEGGSYEQYF; cdr3_nt: TGCGCCAGCAGCGAAGGGGGCTCCTACGAGCAGTACTTC
v_call: TRBV19; j_call: TRBJ1-2; d_call: .; clone_size: .; cdr3_aa: CASSRQASGGYTF; cdr3_nt: TGTGCCAGTAGCCGACAGGCCTCTGGTGGCTACACCTTC
v_call: TRBV11-2; j_call: TRBJ2-3; d_call: TRBD2; clone_size: .; cdr3_aa: CASSSGLAWATDTQYF; cdr3_nt: TGTGCCAGCAGCTCCGGACTAGCCTGGGCCACAGATACGCAGTATTTT
v_call: TRBV19; j_call: TRBJ1-4; d_call: .; clone_size: few; cdr3_aa: CASSNWGGSRNEKLFF; cdr3_nt: TGTGCCAGTAGCAACTGGGGGGGGTCTCGTAATGAAAAACTGTTTTTT
v_call: TRBV27; j_call: TRBJ2-5; d_call: TRBD1; clone_size: .; cdr3_aa: CASKSEGTGGLETQYF; cdr3_nt: TGTGCCAGCAAGTCAGAGGGGACAGGGGGTTTAGAGACCCAGTACTTC
v_call: TRBV6-5; j_call: TRBJ1-2; d_call: .; clone_size: .; cdr3_aa: CASSRTHNYGYTF; cdr3_nt: TGTGCCAGCAGTAGGACACATAACTATGGCTACACCTTC
v_call: TRBV5-1; j_call: TRBJ2-5; d_call: TRBD2; clone_size: .; cdr3_aa: CASSPREGTGTQYF; cdr3_nt: TGCGCCAGCAGCCCGCGGGAGGGAACCGGGACCCAGTACTTC
v_call: TRBV6-5; j_call: TRBJ2-7; d_call: TRBD2; clone_size: few; cdr3_aa: CASSYSYGRDYEQYF; cdr3_nt: TGTGCCAGCAGTTACTCGTACGGGAGGGACTACGAGCAGTACTTC
v_call: TRBV7-2; j_call: TRBJ2-5; d_call: TRBD2; clone_size: .; cdr3_aa: CASSLLLAGGPREETQYF; cdr3_nt: TGTGCCAGCAGCTTACTACTAGCGGGGGGGCCCCGGGAAGAGACCCAGTACTTC
v_call: TRBV4-2; j_call: TRBJ1-1; d_call: .; clone_size: .; cdr3_aa: CASSLQDPKGRTEAFF; cdr3_nt: TGTGCCAGCAGCCTCCAGGACCCAAAAGGGAGAACTGAAGCTTTCTTT
v_call: TRBV5-8; j_call: TRBJ2-6; d_call: .; clone_size: few; cdr3_aa: CASGPWGANVLTF; cdr3_nt: TGTGCCAGCGGCCCCTGGGGGGCCAACGTCCTGACTTTC
v_call: TRBV28; j_call: TRBJ1-2; d_call: .; clone_size: .; cdr3_aa: CASSLPGRGYTF; cdr3_nt: TGTGCCAGCAGTTTGCCAGGGCGCGGCTACACCTTC
v_call: TRBV14; j_call: TRBJ1-1; d_call: TRBD1; clone_size: .; cdr3_aa: CASSHQTGGVEAFF; cdr3_nt: TGTGCCAGCAGCCACCAGACAGGGGGTGTTGAAGCTTTCTTT
v_call: TRBV18; j_call: TRBJ2-3; d_call: .; clone_size: .; cdr3_aa: CASSPPSTDTQYF; cdr3_nt: TGTGCCAGCTCACCCCCCAGTACAGATACGCAGTATTTT
v_call: TRBV11-3; j_call: TRBJ2-1; d_call: TRBD2; clone_size: .; cdr3_aa: CASSERGPYNEQFF; cdr3_nt: TGTGCCAGCAGCGAGCGGGGTCCCTACAATGAGCAGTTCTTC
v_call: TRBV5-8; j_call: TRBJ2-1; d_call: TRBD1; clone_size: .; cdr3_aa: CAGGGQGVWNEQFF; cdr3_nt: TGTGCCGGGGGCGGGCAGGGGGTTTGGAATGAGCAGTTCTTC
v_call: TRBV28; j_call: TRBJ1-3; d_call: .; clone_size: few; cdr3_aa: CASSLGATGNTIYF; cdr3_nt: TGTGCCAGCAGTTTAGGGGCAACTGGAAACACCATATATTTT
v_call: TRBV5-1; j_call: TRBJ2-5; d_call: TRBD2; clone_size: .; cdr3_aa: CASSFGGEETQYF; cdr3_nt: TGCGCCAGCAGCTTTGGGGGGGAGGAGACCCAGTACTTC
v_call: TRBV7-9; j_call: TRBJ2-3; d_call: .; clone_size: few; cdr3_aa: CASSLASIPDTQYF; cdr3_nt: TGTGCCAGCAGCTTGGCTAGCATCCCAGATACGCAGTATTTT
v_call: TRBV2; j_call: TRBJ1-1; d_call: .; clone_size: .; cdr3_aa: CASRGAGTEAFF; cdr3_nt: TGTGCCAGCAGAGGGGCAGGCACTGAAGCTTTCTTT
v_call: TRBV11-2; j_call: TRBJ1-2; d_call: TRBD1; clone_size: .; cdr3_aa: CASSPRTGFEAYGYTF; cdr3_nt: TGTGCCAGCAGCCCGAGGACAGGATTTGAGGCATATGGCTACACCTTC
v_call: TRBV10-1; j_call: TRBJ2-7; d_call: .; clone_size: .; cdr3_aa: CATLNPHGGLSSYEQYF; cdr3_nt: TGCGCCACCCTCAATCCCCACGGGGGGCTGAGCTCCTACGAGCAGTACTTC
v_call: TRBV7-9; j_call: TRBJ2-2; d_call: TRBD1; clone_size: .; cdr3_aa: CASSSGTGSPGELFF; cdr3_nt: TGTGCCAGCAGCTCTGGGACAGGGAGTCCCGGGGAGCTGTTTTTT
v_call: TRBV11-2; j_call: TRBJ2-5; d_call: .; clone_size: .; cdr3_aa: CASSPQGAWSQETQYF; cdr3_nt: TGTGCCAGCAGCCCTCAAGGGGCTTGGAGCCAAGAGACCCAGTACTTC
v_call: TRBV19; j_call: TRBJ2-5; d_call: TRBD2; clone_size: few; cdr3_aa: CASSITGGGETQYF; cdr3_nt: TGTGCCAGTAGTATAACGGGGGGTGGAGAGACCCAGTACTTC
v_call: TRBV7-9; j_call: TRBJ2-7; d_call: TRBD1; clone_size: few; cdr3_aa: CASSLTGGSYEQYF; cdr3_nt: TGTGCCAGCAGCCTGACAGGGGGCTCCTACGAGCAGTACTTC
v_call: TRBV6-5; j_call: TRBJ2-7; d_call: TRBD2; clone_size: .; cdr3_aa: CASSRLASYEQYF; cdr3_nt: TGTGCCAGCAGTCGACTAGCCTCCTACGAGCAGTACTTC
v_call: TRBV11-2; j_call: TRBJ2-1; d_call: .; clone_size: .; cdr3_aa: CASSLGGGKNSGEQFF; cdr3_nt: TGTGCCAGCAGCTTAGGAGGCGGGAAGAATAGCGGTGAGCAGTTCTTC
v_call: TRBV5-1; j_call: TRBJ2-2; d_call: .; clone_size: .; cdr3_aa: CASSLIGTYNTGELFF; cdr3_nt: TGCGCCAGCAGCTTAATCGGGACATATAACACCGGGGAGCTGTTTTTT